Presented here are 18 T cell receptor beta chains from one specimen sequenced in a study of blood T cell repertoires in COVID-19. The repertoire was sequenced with immunoSEQ multiplex PCR; TCRdb's copy has only in-frame clones and lacks some. The data hold tens of thousands of clones, with approximately 87% observed a single time. What was sequenced was peripheral blood. The receptors originated from a human donor in a cohort sampled during active COVID-19.

This clone was seen more than once but under ten times. This rearrangement joins TRBV7-9 to TRBJ2-7; 8 positions agree with TRBD1. CDR3 length equals 14 residues. The V gene end was trimmed by 5 bases and the J gene end by 2 bases; junction bases not matched to a gene: 5. Germline V lookup: CDR1 SEHNR, CDR2 FQNEAQ (reference sequence). The CDR3 nucleotides read TGTGCCAGCAGCCCCACAGGGGGAGCCTACGAGCAGTACTTC. Protein sequence: CASSPTGGAYEQYF.

The chain links TRBV3-1 (or the pseudogene TRBV3-2) to TRBJ1-4, with D perhaps matching TRBD1 (6 bases). This CDR3 spans 15 amino acids. Trimming removed 3 bases at V and 7 bases at J, with 15 bases between. The germline gives CDR1 LGHDT, CDR2 YNNKEL (reference sequence). CDR3 nucleotide sequence: TGTGCCAGCAGCCATTTGGGGGCATTCGGTGAAAAACTGTTTTTT. Protein: CASSHLGAFGEKLFF.

The chain uses TRBV28 and TRBJ2-1; 10 nucleotides match TRBD2. The trim removed 5 bases at V and 6 bases at J, leaving 7 bases unmatched. This CDR3 region has 15 residues. CDR1 MDHEN and CDR2 SYDVKM come from the germline V gene. As DNA, the CDR3 is TGTGCCAGCAGTCAACTAGCGGGGAGACGCAATGAGCAGTTCTTC. It yields the protein CASSQLAGRRNEQFF.

The gene calls are TRBV29-1 and TRBJ2-2; tentatively, D is TRBD2 (5 bases). V dropped 6 bases and J dropped 3 bases, with 14 bases sitting between them. Looked up from germline, CDR1 is SQVTM and CDR2 is ANQGSEA. The CDR3 spans 14 residues. The CDR3 protein is CSVVPGVHTGELFF. In DNA form, the CDR3 reads TGCAGCGTAGTCCCCGGGGTCCACACCGGGGAGCTGTTTTTT.

The genes are TRBV6-2 or TRBV6-3 and TRBJ2-7; 9 positions match TRBD1. The CDR3 sequence is 15 residues long. Unmatched junction bases numbered 4, after V lost 0 bases and J lost 4 bases. Looked up from germline, CDR1 is MNHEY and CDR2 is SVGEGT. This CDR3 reads CASSYSGGQGYEQYF. Written as DNA, the CDR3 is TGTGCCAGCAGTTACTCAGGGGGACAGGGTTACGAGCAGTACTTC.

This chain links TRBV2 with TRBJ1-1; 10 nucleotides agree with TRBD1. Trimming removed 5 bases from V and 4 bases from J; junction bases left unmatched: 7. Germline V gene data show CDR1 as SNHLY and CDR2 as FYNNEI. The CDR3 totals 15 residues. The CDR3 coding sequence is TGTGCCAGCAGTTATGACAGGGGGCTGCTCACTGAAGCTTTCTTT. It yields the protein CASSYDRGLLTEAFF. Together with reference TRBV2 and TRBJ1-1, the CDR3 gives the full variable domain: EPEVTQTPSHQVTQMGQEVILRCVPISNHLYFYWYRQILGQKVEFLVSFYNNEISEKSEIFDDQFSVERPDGSNFTLKIRSTKLEDSAMYFCASSYDRGLLTEAFFGQGTRLTVV.

V gene TRBV7-9 combines with J gene TRBJ2-1; 12 bases are a match to TRBD2. Germline CDR1 is SEHNR and CDR2 is FQNEAQ (reference sequence). With 4 bases clipped from V and 8 bases from J, the junction kept 18 bases outside the gene matches. CDR3 length equals 19 residues. The CDR3 region is CASSYALVVRTSGIDEQFF. DNA for the CDR3: TGTGCCAGCAGCTATGCTCTAGTGGTCCGGACTAGCGGGATCGATGAGCAGTTCTTC.

This sequence joins TRBV18 and TRBJ1-1; a possible D gene is TRBD1 (6 bases). Per the germline V gene, CDR1 is KGHSH and CDR2 is LQKENI. V lost 0 bases and J 4 bases, leaving 6 bases between the germline ends. The CDR3 has 13 residues. DNA of the CDR3: TGTGCCAGCTCACCACCGGGGGCCACTGAAGCTTTCTTT. Amino acids: CASSPPGATEAFF.

The rearrangement joins TRBV20-1 to TRBJ1-4, with 7 bases lining up with TRBD1. This CDR3 has 16 amino acids. The V and J ends lost 3 bases and 5 bases, in that order; junction bases with no gene match: 12. The germline gives CDR1 DFQATT, CDR2 SNEGSKA (reference sequence). The CDR3 region has the DNA TGCAGTGCTAGTGCAAACACAGGGGTGGTGAATGAAAAACTGTTTTTT. It is translated as CSASANTGVVNEKLFF.

The V and J genes are TRBV7-6 and TRBJ1-1; maybe TRBD1 (6 bases). Germline lookup yields CDR1 SGHVS and CDR2 FNYEAQ. The CDR3 runs 13 residues. V was trimmed by 3 bases and J by 4 bases, leaving 9 bases between them. The CDR3 DNA is TGTGCCAGCAGCTTTCAGGGGAGCACTGAAGCTTTCTTT. Its protein product is CASSFQGSTEAFF.

The chain links TRBV19 to TRBJ1-4, with D unclear. Per germline, CDR1 LNHDA and CDR2 SQIVND (reference sequence). This CDR3 comprises 15 residues. V was clipped by 6 bases and J by 0 bases, with 11 bases between them. The CDR3 DNA reads TGTGCCAGTAGCGCAGGTTTTGCAACTAATGAAAAACTGTTTTTT. This translates into CASSAGFATNEKLFF.

This sequence joins TRBV23-1 and TRBJ2-5; 8 nucleotides line up with TRBD1. TRBV23-1 is recorded as an ORF, its role being uncertain. J was trimmed by 1 base and V by 2 bases; bases with no gene match: 6. The CDR3 runs 16 residues. CDR3 in amino acids: CASSQLKDRAQETQYF. The CDR3, as DNA: TGCGCCAGCAGTCAACTAAAGGACAGGGCCCAAGAGACCCAGTACTTC.

The chain recombines TRBV29-1 with TRBJ1-5; D is unclear. Germline V lookup: CDR1 SQVTM, CDR2 ANQGSEA. The CDR3 totals 12 residues. Trimming removed 4 bases at V and 2 bases at J, with 6 bases between. The CDR3 DNA is TGCAGCGTTGGAGGTGGCAATCAGCCCCAGCATTTT. Amino acids: CSVGGGNQPQHF.

This chain connects TRBV5-5 to TRBJ2-5; 8 bases agree with TRBD1. After removal of 0 bases from V and 3 bases from J, the junction contained 4 bases not matched to a gene. CDR1 and CDR2 from the germline V gene are SGHKS and YYEKEE (reference sequence). This CDR3 is built from 15 residues. The CDR3: CASSLVGQGKETQYF. The DNA of the CDR3 is TGTGCCAGCAGCTTGGTAGGACAGGGAAAAGAGACCCAGTACTTC.

V is TRBV2 and J is TRBJ2-5, with D possibly matching TRBD1 (5 bases). Trimming left V 5 bases short and J 0 bases short, with 7 bases between. Looked up from germline, CDR1 is SNHLY and CDR2 is FYNNEI. This CDR3 comprises 13 residues. CDR3: CASSSGYQETQYF. CDR3 bases: TGTGCCAGCAGTTCAGGGTACCAAGAGACCCAGTACTTC.

This clone was found once. The rearrangement links TRBV6-5 to TRBJ2-3; TRBD2 matches 12 bases. CDR1 and CDR2 from the germline V gene are MNHEY and SVGAGI. V shed 3 bases, J shed 0 bases, and the junction held 1 base outside the gene matches. The CDR3 covers 16 residues. This chain's CDR3 is CASSYGLAGSTDTQYF. CDR3 nucleotides: TGTGCCAGCAGTTATGGACTAGCGGGAAGCACAGATACGCAGTATTTT.

This chain connects TRBV6-2 or TRBV6-3 to TRBJ2-3, with 12 bases identical to TRBD2. This CDR3 contains 15 residues. The germline V gene has CDR1 MNHEY and CDR2 SVGEGT. Germline trimming cut 7 bases from V and 5 bases from J; bases unmatched to any gene: 7. This CDR3 is CASTPSGRVRDTQYF. The CDR3 DNA follows: TGTGCCAGCACCCCTAGCGGGAGGGTAAGAGATACGCAGTATTTT.

The chain uses TRBV27 and TRBJ2-7; TRBD1 matches at 11 bases. The CDR3 consists of 14 residues. J was trimmed by 5 bases and V by 5 bases; bases with no gene match: 5. Germline-derived CDR1 and CDR2 are MNHEY and SMNVEV (reference sequence). Here the CDR3 reads CASSPWTGGNEQYF. The CDR3 bases are TGTGCCAGCAGTCCGTGGACAGGGGGCAACGAGCAGTACTTC.